This T cell receptor beta chain is from a study of shared T cell receptors in the human thymus. The CDR3 covers 15 residues. Trimming stripped 4 bases from V and 5 bases from J, with 19 bases between. The germline V gene has CDR1 SGHTS and CDR2 YDEGEE. Clones were sequenced by immunoSEQ multiplex PCR, and TCRdb holds only the in-frame ones, with some missing. The sample shows hundreds of thousands of clones, around nine tenths of them seen only once. The sample was also linked to a second study, of human thymus T cells. As reported in that work: Corrective cardiac operations yielded the resected thymus tissue.

Material for sequencing was thymocytes. This clonotype was sampled from a boy in the first two years of life with a congenital heart defect. The rearrangement uses TRBV5-8 and TRBJ2-7; a weak D match, TRBD2 (6 bases). This CDR3 is CASSPRGVLSDEQYF. CDR3 bases: TGTGCCAGCAGCCCGCGCGGGGTGTTGAGTGACGAGCAGTACTTC.